Each of the 32 T cell receptor beta chains below was sequenced from the same sample in a study of blood T cell repertoires in COVID-19. The protocol was immunoSEQ multiplex PCR, while the TCRdb copy is restricted to in-frame clones and leaves out a portion. The sample holds under 75,000 clones, 88% seen once. Sequenced: peripheral blood. The receptors originated from a woman of 80 years or more with active COVID-19.

In this sample, this clone turned up a few times. The V and J genes are TRBV6-2 or TRBV6-3 and TRBJ2-1; the D is unclear. CDR1 is MNHEY, CDR2 SVGEGT, per germline. Trimming took 4 bases from V and 7 from J, leaving 20 bases between them. The CDR3 is made up of 16 amino acids. The CDR3 loop is CASSSPPRVEKNEQFF. CDR3 DNA sequence: TGTGCCAGCAGTTCCCCACCCCGGGTAGAAAAGAATGAGCAGTTCTTC.

The chain carries TRBV28 and TRBJ2-2, with no clear D. The CDR3 is made up of 16 amino acids. Germline V gene data show CDR1 as MDHEN and CDR2 as SYDVKM. Trimming stripped 3 bases from V and 4 bases from J, with 15 bases between. The CDR3: CASSFSTRRGTGELFF. The DNA for the CDR3 is TGTGCCAGCAGTTTTTCGACTCGTAGAGGCACCGGGGAGCTGTTTTTT.

The chain links TRBV19 to TRBJ2-2; no reliable D call. The CDR3 is 13 residues long. V was trimmed by 5 bases and J by 8 bases, leaving 12 bases between them. Germline V gene data show CDR1 as LNHDA and CDR2 as SQIVND (reference sequence). The CDR3 reads CASSATVGGELFF. CDR3 DNA: TGTGCCAGTAGTGCCACAGTTGGAGGGGAGCTGTTTTTT.

J is TRBJ2-1 and V is TRBV5-5, with 7 bases identical to TRBD2. V shed 1 base and J 0 bases; nucleotides not matched to a gene: 4. Germline CDR1 and CDR2: SGHKS and YYEKEE (reference sequence). The CDR3 has 16 residues. DNA of the CDR3: TGTGCCAGCAGCTTGCAGCGGGGAAGCTCCTACAATGAGCAGTTCTTC. It translates to CASSLQRGSSYNEQFF.

This clone has only one observation. The V gene is TRBV11-2, the J gene TRBJ2-1; possible D gene TRBD2, 5 bases. The CDR3 extends over 12 amino acids. The germline gives CDR1 SGHAT, CDR2 FQNNGV. The V end lost 4 bases, the J end lost 11 bases, and 12 bases lay between the germline ends. CDR3 region: CASSYDSGKQFF. In nucleotides, the CDR3 is TGTGCCAGCAGCTACGATTCGGGGAAGCAGTTCTTC.

V gene TRBV7-3 combines with J gene TRBJ2-5, with D unclear. Trimming removed 5 bases at V and 4 bases at J, with 11 bases between. This CDR3 is built from 13 residues. Germline V gene sequence: CDR1 SGHTA, CDR2 FQGTGA. Here the CDR3 DNA reads TGTGCCAGCAGCCGAAAAGGCGGAGAGACCCAGTACTTC. Its translation: CASSRKGGETQYF.

V and J are TRBV27 and TRBJ2-7; TRBD1 aligns across 8 bases. With V trimmed by 3 bases and J by 5 bases, 15 bases remained unmatched. Germline CDR1 MNHEY, CDR2 SMNVEV (reference sequence). CDR3 size: 17 residues. CDR3 sequence reads: CASSLTGAAVSRDEQYF. CDR3 bases: TGTGCCAGCAGTTTGACAGGGGCCGCTGTCTCTCGGGACGAGCAGTACTTC.

The chain combines TRBV4-1 with TRBJ2-2; 10 nucleotides agree with TRBD2. From germline, CDR1 is MGHRA and CDR2 YSYEKL. The V gene end was trimmed by 1 base and the J gene end by 1 base; junction bases not matched to a gene: 6. The CDR3 totals 18 residues. In nucleotides, the CDR3 is TGCGCCAGCAGCCAAGTGGAGCTAGCGGGGGTGAACACCGGGGAGCTGTTTTTT. Residues: CASSQVELAGVNTGELFF.

CDR3 sequence reads: CASSLGGIGNQPQHF. CDR3 in DNA: TGTGCCAGCAGCCTAGGCGGGATAGGCAATCAGCCCCAGCATTTT. The rearrangement links TRBV9 to TRBJ1-5; D gene uncertain. With 4 bases removed from V and 2 bases from J, the gap between germline ends came to 13 bases. There are 15 residues in the CDR3. Germline assignment: CDR1 SGDLS and CDR2 YYNGEE.

The chain has TRBV5-1 and TRBJ2-1; the match to TRBD1 covers 12 bases. The CDR3 is made up of 17 amino acids. CDR1 SGHRS and CDR2 YFSETQ come from the germline V gene. J lost 7 bases, V lost 4 bases, and 12 bases had no gene match. CDR3 in amino acids: CASSLPGGQGARNEQFF. For the CDR3, the DNA is TGCGCCAGCAGCCTCCCCGGGGGACAGGGGGCGAGGAATGAGCAGTTCTTC.

V usage is TRBV30 and J usage is TRBJ2-1, with 9 bases lining up with TRBD2. V was pared by 2 bases and J by 0 bases, with 2 bases of the junction left unmatched. This CDR3 has 15 residues. Looked up from germline, CDR1 is GTSNPN and CDR2 is SVGIG (reference sequence). The chain's CDR3 is CAWSPSGASYNEQFF. The CDR3, as DNA: TGTGCCTGGAGTCCTAGCGGGGCCTCCTACAATGAGCAGTTCTTC. Looking up the rest from reference TRBV30 and TRBJ2-1 gives the full variable domain: SQTIHQWPATLVQPVGSPLSLECTVEGTSNPNLYWYRQAAGRGLQLLFYSVGIGQISSEVPQNLSASRPQDRQFILSSKKLLLSDSGFYLCAWSPSGASYNEQFFGPGTRLTVL.

This clone is a singleton in its sample. The rearrangement links TRBV4-3 to TRBJ1-5, with D uncertain. Per germline, CDR1 LGHNA and CDR2 YSLEER. V was shortened by 0 bases and J by 0 bases, with 3 bases between the two germline ends. The CDR3 length is 14 residues. CDR3 DNA sequence: TGCGCCAGCAGCCAAGAATATAGCAATCAGCCCCAGCATTTT. This codes for CASSQEYSNQPQHF.

The table lists this clone with a few counts. This chain joins TRBV7-2 and TRBJ1-2; D is unclear. Germline V gene lookup returns CDR1 SGHTA and CDR2 FQGNSA. V lost 5 bases, J lost 5 bases, and 9 bases lay in between. The CDR3 covers 12 residues. In DNA form, the CDR3 reads TGTGCCAGCAGCCTCGAAGCGTATGGCTACACCTTC. Protein product: CASSLEAYGYTF.

This clone appeared once. The V call is TRBV15, the J call TRBJ2-3; 7 bases map to TRBD1. The V segment lost 1 base and the J segment 2 bases; nucleotides outside the gene matches: 3. The CDR3 has 15 residues. Germline V CDR1 and CDR2: LNHNV, YYDKDF (reference sequence). CDR3 loop: CATSRGGTDTDTQYF. The CDR3 region has the DNA TGTGCCACCAGCAGAGGGGGGACAGACACAGATACGCAGTATTTT.

This clone was detected once. The V and J genes are TRBV7-7 and TRBJ2-3, with 7 bases identical to TRBD2. The CDR3 spans 14 residues. The germline CDR1 and CDR2 sequences are SSHAT and FNYEAQ (reference sequence). As DNA, the CDR3 is TGTGCTAGCGCGGTCGGCGGGGGAACAGATACGCAGTATTTT. This encodes CASAVGGGTDTQYF. Full variable domain (rest looked up from reference TRBV7-7 and TRBJ2-3): GAGVSQSPRYKVTKRGQDVTLRCDPISSHATLYWYQQALGQGPEFLTYFNYEAQPDKSGLPSDRFSAERPEGSISTLTIQRTEQRDSAMYRCASAVGGGTDTQYFGPGTRLTVL.

This CDR3 reads CASSLQGAREKLFF. For the CDR3, the DNA is TGTGCCAGCAGCTTACAGGGGGCCCGGGAAAAACTGTTTTTT. V is TRBV6-6 and J is TRBJ1-4; the match to TRBD1 covers 9 bases. Per the germline V gene, CDR1 is MNHNY and CDR2 is SVGAGI (reference sequence). The V and J ends lost 6 bases and 8 bases, in that order; junction bases with no gene match: 7. The CDR3 contains 14 residues.

This chain connects TRBV5-6 to TRBJ2-7; D uncertain. V lost 4 bases to trimming and J lost 5 bases, with 19 bases between them. Germline V CDR1 and CDR2: SGHDT, YYEEEE. The CDR3 length is 15 residues. For the CDR3, the DNA is TGTGCCAGCAGCGCAACCTGGGCCCTCCCCCACGAGCAGTACTTC. This encodes CASSATWALPHEQYF.

V gene TRBV4-2 combines with J gene TRBJ2-2; 11 positions match TRBD2. The CDR3 is made up of 18 amino acids. The V and J ends lost 3 bases and 3 bases, in that order; junction bases with no gene match: 9. Germline CDR1 and CDR2: LGHNA and YNFKEQ. CDR3 in DNA: TGTGCCAGCAGCCAGAACGTCCGACTAGCGGGATACACCGGGGAGCTGTTTTTT. Its protein product is CASSQNVRLAGYTGELFF.

In its sample, this clone ranks as medium-sized. The genes are TRBV28 and TRBJ1-3; D perhaps matches TRBD1 (6 bases). Germline values: CDR1 MDHEN, CDR2 SYDVKM. The CDR3 is made up of 19 amino acids. V lost 4 bases to trimming and J lost 0 bases, with 22 bases between them. This CDR3 reads CASSSLRTVSGSSGNTIYF. CDR3 coding DNA: TGTGCCAGCAGTTCCCTTCGGACAGTTTCGGGAAGCTCTGGAAACACCATATATTTT.

The chain couples TRBV28 to TRBJ2-3; possible D gene TRBD2, 5 bases. V lost 2 bases and J lost 5, with 8 bases in between. Germline V gene lookup returns CDR1 MDHEN and CDR2 SYDVKM. The CDR3 covers 13 residues. The CDR3 protein is CASSLTRKDTQYF. Here the CDR3 DNA reads TGTGCCAGCAGTTTAACTAGAAAAGATACGCAGTATTTT.

The V gene is TRBV29-1, the J gene TRBJ2-3, with TRBD1 matching 7 bases. Germline assignment: CDR1 SQVTM and CDR2 ANQGSEA. The CDR3 sequence is 16 residues long. Losses at the gene ends were 3 bases for V and 0 bases for J; bases not matched to a gene: 9. DNA for the CDR3: TGCAGCGTTGATTCCTCCGGGACAGAAAGCACAGATACGCAGTATTTT. Encoded protein: CSVDSSGTESTDTQYF.

The gene calls are TRBV27 and TRBJ2-5; the D gene is possibly TRBD1 (6 bases). CDR1 is MNHEY and CDR2 is SMNVEV in the germline V gene (reference sequence). This CDR3 comprises 15 residues. V was shortened by 6 bases and J by 1 base, with 15 bases between the two germline ends. The chain's CDR3 is CASRAQGPFQETQYF. CDR3 DNA sequence: TGTGCCAGCAGGGCACAGGGCCCCTTCCAAGAGACCCAGTACTTC.

The chain has TRBV18 and TRBJ2-7; the match to TRBD1 covers 10 bases. The CDR3 is made up of 16 amino acids. Germline CDR1 and CDR2: KGHSH and LQKENI. V lost 3 bases, J lost 3 bases, and 8 bases stayed unmatched. CDR3: CASSPYRTGGNYEQYF. CDR3 sequence (DNA): TGTGCCAGCTCACCCTATCGGACAGGGGGAAACTACGAGCAGTACTTC.

The J gene is TRBJ2-5, the V gene TRBV6-5, with D possibly matching TRBD1 (6 bases). The CDR3 loop spans 14 amino acids. Per the germline V gene, CDR1 is MNHEY and CDR2 is SVGAGI. Deletions cut 5 bases from V and 4 bases from J, with 14 bases between. The CDR3 loop is CASSPGQSRETQYF. In DNA, the CDR3 is TGTGCCAGCAGTCCTGGACAGAGCCGAGAGACCCAGTACTTC.

The gene calls are TRBV6-5 and TRBJ1-5; D remains unclear. The V gene lost 2 bases and the J gene lost 3 bases, with 5 bases spanning the gap. Germline CDR1 reads MNHEY; CDR2 reads SVGAGI. This CDR3 comprises 13 residues. The DNA for the CDR3 is TGTGCCAGCAGTTACGACATCAATCAGCCCCAGCATTTT. This translates into CASSYDINQPQHF.

The chain uses TRBV4-2 and TRBJ2-2, with TRBD2 as a possible D gene (6 bases). V lost 0 bases, J lost 3 bases, and 20 bases lay in between. CDR1 and CDR2 from the germline V gene are LGHNA and YNFKEQ. This CDR3 comprises 19 residues. The CDR3 coding sequence is TGTGCCAGCAGCCAAGACACGATACGGGGGTACGATGACACCGGGGAGCTGTTTTTT. Amino acid sequence: CASSQDTIRGYDDTGELFF.

This chain connects TRBV3-1 (or the pseudogene TRBV3-2) to TRBJ2-1; 10 bases map to TRBD2. The germline V gene has CDR1 LGHDT and CDR2 YNNKEL (reference sequence). The CDR3 contains 14 residues. V lost 5 bases to trimming and J lost 8 bases; unmatched junction nucleotides: 6. CDR3 DNA sequence: TGTGCCAGCAGCTACGGGACTAGCGTGTATGAGCAGTTCTTC. Translated, it gives CASSYGTSVYEQFF.

The V and J genes are TRBV3-1 (or the pseudogene TRBV3-2) and TRBJ2-1, with 11 nucleotides matching TRBD2. CDR3 length: 17 amino acids. CDR1 is LGHDT and CDR2 is YNNKEL in the germline V gene (reference sequence). The V and J ends lost 0 bases and 4 bases, in that order; junction bases with no gene match: 5. CDR3 region: CASSQDKGLAVYNEQFF. The CDR3 DNA is TGTGCCAGCAGCCAAGATAAGGGACTAGCGGTTTACAATGAGCAGTTCTTC.

The CDR3 sequence is CASSLRRGGGETQYF. DNA for the CDR3: TGTGCCAGCAGCTTACGGCGGGGGGGCGGAGAGACCCAGTACTTC. The chain links TRBV7-2 to TRBJ2-5; 9 nucleotides match TRBD2. Germline CDR1 reads SGHTA; CDR2 reads FQGNSA. J lost 4 bases, V lost 2 bases, and 5 bases had no gene match. The CDR3 is made up of 15 amino acids.

This clone came up once. The V call is TRBV30, the J call TRBJ1-3; no firm D call. V was trimmed by 0 bases and J by 0 bases, leaving 6 bases between them. CDR1 is GTSNPN, CDR2 SVGIG, per germline (reference sequence). CDR3 length: 14 residues. CDR3 sequence reads: CAWSVGGSGNTIYF. The CDR3 DNA follows: TGTGCCTGGAGTGTAGGCGGCTCTGGAAACACCATATATTTT.

V is TRBV10-3 and J is TRBJ1-4; D unresolved. The length of the CDR3 is 15 residues. Trimming stripped 2 bases from V and 7 bases from J, with 14 bases between. Germline CDR1 and CDR2: ENHRY and SYGVKD. The CDR3 DNA reads TGTGCCATCAGTGAGGGCGGAGACGGGTTTGAAAAACTGTTTTTT. Its protein is CAISEGGDGFEKLFF.

The rearrangement uses TRBV15 and TRBJ1-1; D is undetermined. Germline CDR1 LNHNV, CDR2 YYDKDF (reference sequence). The length of the CDR3 is 14 residues. The V and J ends lost 1 base and 0 bases respectively, with 6 bases between them. The DNA of the CDR3 is TGTGCCACCAGCAGAGTCCAGGTGAACACTGAAGCTTTCTTT. This translates into CATSRVQVNTEAFF.